This TCR beta chain came from a study of cytotoxic CD8 clonotypes in ibrutinib-treated CLL. Overall study: IGHV unmutated fewer than 18; relapsed/refractory 11; treatment-naive roughly 14. The response samples were taken once patients had been treated for a median of roughly 12 months, range 6 to 36. Study-wide points: Shared public clonotypes were rare, and on treatment they either got smaller or stayed the same. Whereas clonality rose at ibrutinib response, it declined toward baseline at progression.

For this clone: As yet, its antigen is unknown.

Assay: immunoSEQ multiplex PCR; the TCRdb copy retains only in-frame clones and omits some. Among 250,000 to 350,000 clones listed, approximately 76% were seen once. The clonotype was recovered from a human donor with chronic lymphocytic leukemia. The sample was PBMCs, taken at disease progression, from a patient treated with ibrutinib.

CDR3 protein: CSVESPQMNTEAFF. CDR3 DNA: TGCAGCGTTGAATCCCCGCAAATGAACACTGAAGCTTTCTTT. The V call is TRBV29-1, the J call TRBJ1-1; D remains unclear. Trimming took off 2 bases at V and 0 bases at J, with 10 bases between the two ends. This CDR3 is 14 amino acids long. Germline values: CDR1 SQVTM, CDR2 ANQGSEA. The entire variable domain, with the rest obtained from reference TRBV29-1 and TRBJ1-1, is as follows: SAVISQKPSRDICQRGTSLTIQCQVDSQVTMMFWYRQQPGQSLTLIATANQGSEATYESGFVIDKFPISRPNLTFSTLTVSNMSPEDSSIYLCSVESPQMNTEAFFGQGTRLTVV.